This TCR beta chain was profiled in a study of cytomegalovirus exposure and HLA in healthy donors. In germline, CDR1 is SQVTM, CDR2 ANQGSEA. The CDR3 covers 13 residues. V was pared by 4 bases and J by 4 bases, with 10 bases between. To note about this clone: Its antigen is as yet unknown. The same CDR3 can be traced to other DNA sequences in this sample.

It was healthy bone marrow donors who served as donors. Primers included in the PCR were 60 Vbeta and 13 Jbeta primers. Some clones are missing from TCRdb's copy, which holds only in-frame ones; the method was immunoSEQ multiplex PCR. This table holds about 110,000 clones, about 80% found once. General study findings and limits: In a later analysis, approximately 18,000 TCR beta sequences were associated with HLA alleles at 0.05 false discovery rate. From TCR beta sequences, most subjects' HLA-A and HLA-B alleles were reportedly predicted accurately.

The sample taken for sequencing was PBMCs. The chain uses TRBV29-1 and TRBJ1-4; no definite D call. This TCR was sampled from a man aged 25 to 40 in good health and CMV-seropositive. CDR3 loop: CSVVSPYNEKLFF. The CDR3 DNA reads as TGCAGCGTTGTCTCCCCCTATAATGAAAAACTGTTTTTT. Using reference TRBV29-1 and TRBJ1-4 for the parts outside the CDR3, the full variable domain is SAVISQKPSRDICQRGTSLTIQCQVDSQVTMMFWYRQQPGQSLTLIATANQGSEATYESGFVIDKFPISRPNLTFSTLTVSNMSPEDSSIYLCSVVSPYNEKLFFGSGTQLSVL.